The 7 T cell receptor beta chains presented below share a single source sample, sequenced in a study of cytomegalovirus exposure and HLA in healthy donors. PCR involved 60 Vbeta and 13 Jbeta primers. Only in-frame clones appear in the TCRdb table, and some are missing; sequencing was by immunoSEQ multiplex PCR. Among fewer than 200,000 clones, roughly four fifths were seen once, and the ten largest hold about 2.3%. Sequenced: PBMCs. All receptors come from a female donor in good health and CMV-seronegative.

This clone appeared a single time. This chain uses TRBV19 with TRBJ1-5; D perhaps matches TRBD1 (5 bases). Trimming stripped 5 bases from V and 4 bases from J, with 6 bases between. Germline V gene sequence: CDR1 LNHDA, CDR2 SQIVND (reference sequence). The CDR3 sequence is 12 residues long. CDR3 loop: CASSGGNQPQHF. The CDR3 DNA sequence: TGTGCCAGTAGTGGGGGGAATCAGCCCCAGCATTTT.

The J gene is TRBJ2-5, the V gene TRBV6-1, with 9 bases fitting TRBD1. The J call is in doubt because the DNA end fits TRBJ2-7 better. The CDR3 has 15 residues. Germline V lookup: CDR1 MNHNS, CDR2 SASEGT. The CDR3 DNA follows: TGTGCCAGCAGGCCGGACAGGGGCGTTTCCTACGAGCAGTACTTC. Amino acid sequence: CASRPDRGVSYEQYF.

CDR3 sequence reads: CASQRSGRYQETQYF. CDR3 DNA sequence: TGTGCCAGTCAACGTAGCGGGAGATACCAAGAGACCCAGTACTTC. The chain is built from TRBV19 and TRBJ2-5, with 9 bases identical to TRBD2. Losses at the gene ends were 8 bases for V and 0 bases for J; bases not matched to a gene: 7. CDR1 is LNHDA, CDR2 SQIVND, per germline (reference sequence). The CDR3 covers 15 residues.

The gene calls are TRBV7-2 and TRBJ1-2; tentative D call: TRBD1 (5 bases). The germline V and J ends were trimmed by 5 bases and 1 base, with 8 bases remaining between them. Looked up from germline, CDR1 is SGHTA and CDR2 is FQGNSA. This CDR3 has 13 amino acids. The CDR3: CASSRRGNYGYTF. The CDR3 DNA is TGTGCCAGCAGCAGGAGGGGTAACTATGGCTACACCTTC.

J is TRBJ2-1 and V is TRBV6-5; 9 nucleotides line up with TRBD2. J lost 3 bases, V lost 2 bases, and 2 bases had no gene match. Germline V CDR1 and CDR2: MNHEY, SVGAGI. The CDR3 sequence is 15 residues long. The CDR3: CASSYERGVYNEQFF. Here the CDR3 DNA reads TGTGCCAGCAGTTACGAGCGGGGGGTCTACAATGAGCAGTTCTTC.

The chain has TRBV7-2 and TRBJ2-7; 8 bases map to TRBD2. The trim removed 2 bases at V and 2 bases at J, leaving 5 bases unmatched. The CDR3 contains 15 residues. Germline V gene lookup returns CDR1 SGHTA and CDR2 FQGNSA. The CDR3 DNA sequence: TGTGCCAGCAGCTTAATGGCGGGAGGAGCCTACGAGCAGTACTTC. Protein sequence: CASSLMAGGAYEQYF.

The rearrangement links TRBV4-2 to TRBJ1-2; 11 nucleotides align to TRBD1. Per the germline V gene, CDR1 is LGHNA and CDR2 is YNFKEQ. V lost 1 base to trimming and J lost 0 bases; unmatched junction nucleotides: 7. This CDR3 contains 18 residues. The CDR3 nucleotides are TGTGCCAGCAGCCAAGCAAAAGGACAGGGGGCCCCTAACTATGGCTACACCTTC. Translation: CASSQAKGQGAPNYGYTF.